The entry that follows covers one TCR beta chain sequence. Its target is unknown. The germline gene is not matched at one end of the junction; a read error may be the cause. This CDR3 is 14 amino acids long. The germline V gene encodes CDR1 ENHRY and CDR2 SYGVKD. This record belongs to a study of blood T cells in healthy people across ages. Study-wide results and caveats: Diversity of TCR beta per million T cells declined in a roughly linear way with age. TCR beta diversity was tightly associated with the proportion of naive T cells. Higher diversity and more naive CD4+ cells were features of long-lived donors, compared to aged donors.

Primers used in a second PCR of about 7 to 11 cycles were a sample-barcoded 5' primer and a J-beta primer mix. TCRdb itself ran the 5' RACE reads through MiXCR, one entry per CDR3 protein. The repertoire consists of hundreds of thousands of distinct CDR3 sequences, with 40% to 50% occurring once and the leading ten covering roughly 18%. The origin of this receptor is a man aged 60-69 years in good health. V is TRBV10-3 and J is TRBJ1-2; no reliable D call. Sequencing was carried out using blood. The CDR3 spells CATSESGGTYGYTF. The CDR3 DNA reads TGTGCCACCAGTGAGTCTGGTGGAACTTATGGCTACACCTTC.